This entry describes one TCR beta chain. As yet, its antigen is unknown. A sample of blood taken at first hyperthyroidism diagnosis preceded any ophthalmopathy symptoms. V lost 4 bases to trimming and J lost 0 bases; unmatched junction nucleotides: 6. This CDR3 contains 16 residues. Germline values: CDR1 MGHDK, CDR2 SYGVNS. The data are from a study of T cells in Graves' hyperthyroidism and ophthalmopathy. Study-wide context: Peripheral blood specimens were obtained at initial diagnosis, prior to any treatment.

Study conclusions and caveats: Ophthalmopathy was separated from stable hyperthyroidism by a 13 V-J model. Within blood appeared most thyroid clonotypes that had expanded above 0.001.

TCR beta CDR3 sequences were amplified from RNA transcripts. When the TCR CDR3 underwent first-round RT-PCR, the HTBI primer set was used. TCRdb re-called the multiplex PCR reads through MiXCR, storing one row per CDR3 protein. The table records fewer than 450,000 distinct CDR3 sequences, about a sixth of them present only once. This sequence originates from a woman in her twenties or thirties with Graves' hyperthyroidism that later progressed to Graves' ophthalmopathy. Material for sequencing was blood. The chain employs TRBV25-1 and TRBJ2-3; TRBD2 matches at 8 bases. The CDR3 bases are TGTGCCAGCAGTGGAAGTGTAGCGGGGAGCACAGATACGCAGTATTTT. Its translation: CASSGSVAGSTDTQYF.